The clone carrying this T cell receptor (beta chain) was counted a few times. Its antigen is undetermined. V dropped 6 bases and J dropped 5; count of bases not matched to a gene: 3. Germline V lookup: CDR1 LNHDA, CDR2 SQIVND (reference sequence). The CDR3 is 14 residues long. Amplified TCR beta CDR3 regions derived from RNA transcripts. HTBI primers drove first-round RT-PCR of the TCR CDR3. TCRdb processed the multiplex PCR reads anew with MiXCR; each CDR3 protein has one entry. The sample lists some 560,000 distinct CDR3 sequences; around 16% were seen once. Uncontrolled infection, other autoimmune disease, pregnancy and lactation each barred patients from inclusion. This entry is derived from a study of T cells in Graves' hyperthyroidism and ophthalmopathy. General observations from the study: The majority of expanded thyroid clonotypes above 0.001 also appeared in blood. Ophthalmopathy was distinguished from stable hyperthyroidism by 13 V-J signatures.

The TCR was taken from a woman younger than 45 with Graves' hyperthyroidism. The rearrangement uses TRBV19 and TRBJ1-4; 10 nucleotides agree with TRBD1. The source material was blood. This CDR3 reads CASRRDRGNEKLFF. The DNA for the CDR3 is TGTGCCAGTAGGAGGGACAGGGGAAATGAAAAACTGTTTTTT.